The rows below give T cell receptor beta chains drawn from one sample of a study of cytomegalovirus exposure and HLA in healthy donors. Measured with immunoSEQ multiplex PCR; TCRdb has only the in-frame clones, and not every one. The table records some 170,000 clones, roughly 86% of them present only once. Sequenced material: PBMCs. The receptor source for this set is a man between 18 and 35 years old in good health and CMV-seropositive. Each CDR3 is given without its conserved first and last residue. Each record gives: J gene, V gene, CDR3 protein.

TRBJ1-3	TRBV7-8	ASSTRAGGNTIY
TRBJ1-5	TRBV19	ASSPGLNQPQH
TRBJ1-1	TRBV5-1	ASRDRTANTEAF
TRBJ1-5	TRBV5-6	ASSLAGIQPQH
TRBJ2-7	TRBV7-2	ASSLTSGATS
TRBJ2-2	TRBV5-1	ASSPGTPQGFGELF
TRBJ2-5	TRBV5-1	ASSLVGSGIQETQY
TRBJ1-3	TRBV9	ASSVAIGSGNTIY
TRBJ1-1	TRBV9	ASSPGRGAF
TRBJ2-7	TRBV25-1	ASSEVGALSYEQY
TRBJ1-1	TRBV10-3	AISEPGTTNTEAF
TRBJ2-1	TRBV4-3	ASSGLAGDGWNEQF